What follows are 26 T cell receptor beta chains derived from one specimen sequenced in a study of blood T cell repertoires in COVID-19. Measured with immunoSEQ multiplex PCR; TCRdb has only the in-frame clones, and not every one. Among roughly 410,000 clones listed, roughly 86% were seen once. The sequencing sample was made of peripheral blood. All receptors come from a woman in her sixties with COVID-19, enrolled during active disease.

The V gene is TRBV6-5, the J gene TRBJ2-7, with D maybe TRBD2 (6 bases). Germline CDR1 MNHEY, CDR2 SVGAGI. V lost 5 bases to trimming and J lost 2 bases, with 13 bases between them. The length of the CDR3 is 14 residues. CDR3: CASSPRLGAYEQYF. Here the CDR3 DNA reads TGTGCCAGCAGTCCCCGACTAGGAGCCTACGAGCAGTACTTC.

CDR3 sequence reads: CASTGSGGANVLTF. In DNA form, the CDR3 reads TGTGCCAGTACAGGGTCAGGGGGGGCCAACGTCCTGACTTTC. The rearrangement links TRBV19 to TRBJ2-6; a weak D match, TRBD1 (5 bases). Germline assignment: CDR1 LNHDA and CDR2 SQIVND (reference sequence). The ends were cut back, 7 bases at V and 4 bases at J, with 11 bases in the middle. This CDR3 comprises 14 residues. Together with reference TRBV19 and TRBJ2-6, the CDR3 gives the full variable domain: DGGITQSPKYLFRKEGQNVTLSCEQNLNHDAMYWYRQDPGQGLRLIYYSQIVNDFQKGDIAEGYSVSREKKESFPLTVTSAQKNPTAFYLCASTGSGGANVLTFGAGSRLTVL.

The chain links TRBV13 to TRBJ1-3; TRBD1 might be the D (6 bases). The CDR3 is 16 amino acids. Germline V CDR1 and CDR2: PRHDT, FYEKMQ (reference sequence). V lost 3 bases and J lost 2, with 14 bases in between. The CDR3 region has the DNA TGTGCCAGCAGCTTGGCCCAAGGGGGACCTGGAAACACCATATATTTT. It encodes CASSLAQGGPGNTIYF.

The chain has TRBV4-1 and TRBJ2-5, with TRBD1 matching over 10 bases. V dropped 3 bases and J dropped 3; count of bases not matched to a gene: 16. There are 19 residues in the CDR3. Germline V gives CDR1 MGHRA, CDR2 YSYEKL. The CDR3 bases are TGCGCCAGCAGCCATACAACCGATAGGACAGGGGGAGTCGAAGAGACCCAGTACTTC. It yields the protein CASSHTTDRTGGVEETQYF.

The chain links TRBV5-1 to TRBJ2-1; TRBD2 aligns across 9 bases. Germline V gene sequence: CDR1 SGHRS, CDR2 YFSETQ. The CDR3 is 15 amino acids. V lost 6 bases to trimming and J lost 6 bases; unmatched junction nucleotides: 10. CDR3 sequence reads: CASTPLAGFGNEQFF. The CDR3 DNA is TGCGCCAGCACCCCCCTAGCGGGGTTTGGCAATGAGCAGTTCTTC. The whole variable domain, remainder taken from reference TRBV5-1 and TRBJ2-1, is KAGVTQTPRYLIKTRGQQVTLSCSPISGHRSVSWYQQTPGQGLQFLFEYFSETQRNKGNFPGRFSGRQFSNSRSEMNVSTLELGDSALYLCASTPLAGFGNEQFFGPGTRLTVL.

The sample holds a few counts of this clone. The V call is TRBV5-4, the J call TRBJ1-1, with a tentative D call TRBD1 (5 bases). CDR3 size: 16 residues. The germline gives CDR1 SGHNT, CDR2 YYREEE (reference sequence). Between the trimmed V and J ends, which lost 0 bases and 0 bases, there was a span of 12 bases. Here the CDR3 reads CASSLAPRVMNTEAFF. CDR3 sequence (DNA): TGTGCCAGCAGCTTGGCCCCCAGGGTTATGAACACTGAAGCTTTCTTT.

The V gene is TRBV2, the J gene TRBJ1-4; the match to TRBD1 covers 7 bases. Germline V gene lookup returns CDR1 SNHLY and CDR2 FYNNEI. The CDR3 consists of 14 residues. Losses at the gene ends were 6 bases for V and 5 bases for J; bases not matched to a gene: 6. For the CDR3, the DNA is TGTGCCAGCAGCAGACAGGGATACAATGAAAAACTGTTTTTT. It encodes CASSRQGYNEKLFF.

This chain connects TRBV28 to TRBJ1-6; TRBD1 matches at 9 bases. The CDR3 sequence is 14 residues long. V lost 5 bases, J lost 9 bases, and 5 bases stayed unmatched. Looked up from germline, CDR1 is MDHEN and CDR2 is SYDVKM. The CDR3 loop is CASSIGTGSSPLHF. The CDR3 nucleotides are TGTGCCAGCAGTATCGGGACAGGGAGTTCACCCCTCCACTTT.

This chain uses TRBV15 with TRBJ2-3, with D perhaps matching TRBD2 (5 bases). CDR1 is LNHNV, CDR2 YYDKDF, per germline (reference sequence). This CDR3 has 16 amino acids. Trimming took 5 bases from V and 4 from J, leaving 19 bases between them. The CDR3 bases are TGTGCCACCAGCCTGAGGCTAGCCTCGGACTCAGATACGCAGTATTTT. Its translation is CATSLRLASDSDTQYF.

The CDR3 DNA follows: TGTGCCAGCAGCTTAAAGGGACAGGGAACCTACGAGCAGTACTTC. Its translation: CASSLKGQGTYEQYF. This chain connects TRBV11-2 to TRBJ2-7, with 9 nucleotides matching TRBD1. Germline values: CDR1 SGHAT, CDR2 FQNNGV. The CDR3 spans 15 residues. Unmatched junction bases numbered 4, after V lost 2 bases and J lost 2 bases.

The CDR3 loop is CASSQGTGPNTEAFF. The CDR3 DNA reads as TGTGCCAGCTCCCAGGGGACAGGTCCTAACACTGAAGCTTTCTTT. This sequence joins TRBV18 and TRBJ1-1; 8 bases match TRBD1. The V gene end was trimmed by 6 bases and the J gene end by 2 bases; junction bases not matched to a gene: 8. CDR3 size: 15 residues. The germline V gene has CDR1 KGHSH and CDR2 LQKENI.

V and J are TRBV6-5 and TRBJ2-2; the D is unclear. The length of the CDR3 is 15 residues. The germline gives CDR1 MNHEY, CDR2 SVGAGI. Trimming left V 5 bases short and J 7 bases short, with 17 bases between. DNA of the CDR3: TGTGCCAGCAGTCCTACTCCTAGGATAAGCGGGGAGCTGTTTTTT. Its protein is CASSPTPRISGELFF.

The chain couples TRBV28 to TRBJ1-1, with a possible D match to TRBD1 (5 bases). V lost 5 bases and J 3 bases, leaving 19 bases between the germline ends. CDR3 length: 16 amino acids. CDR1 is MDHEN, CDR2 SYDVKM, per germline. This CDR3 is CASSLASAGEDTEAFF. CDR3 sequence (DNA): TGTGCCAGCAGTCTGGCGTCGGCGGGGGAAGACACTGAAGCTTTCTTT.

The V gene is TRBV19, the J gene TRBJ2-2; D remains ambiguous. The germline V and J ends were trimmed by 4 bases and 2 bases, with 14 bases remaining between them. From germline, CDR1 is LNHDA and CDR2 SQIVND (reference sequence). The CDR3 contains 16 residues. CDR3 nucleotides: TGTGCCAGTAGTAGTGGTGGAGTGACCAACACCGGGGAGCTGTTTTTT. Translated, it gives CASSSGGVTNTGELFF.

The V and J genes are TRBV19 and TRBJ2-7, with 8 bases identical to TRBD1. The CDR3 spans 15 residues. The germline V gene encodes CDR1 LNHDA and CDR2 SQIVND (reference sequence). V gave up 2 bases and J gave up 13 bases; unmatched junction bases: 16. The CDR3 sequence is CASSIRTGQVQRVYF. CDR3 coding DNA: TGTGCCAGTAGTATAAGGACGGGACAGGTACAGAGGGTCTACTTC.

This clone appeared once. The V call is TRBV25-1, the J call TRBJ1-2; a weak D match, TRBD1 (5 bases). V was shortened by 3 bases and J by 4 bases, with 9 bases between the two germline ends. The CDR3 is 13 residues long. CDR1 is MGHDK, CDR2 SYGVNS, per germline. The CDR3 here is CASSEGGGYGYTF. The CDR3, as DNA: TGTGCCAGCAGTGAGGGGGGAGGCTATGGCTACACCTTC.

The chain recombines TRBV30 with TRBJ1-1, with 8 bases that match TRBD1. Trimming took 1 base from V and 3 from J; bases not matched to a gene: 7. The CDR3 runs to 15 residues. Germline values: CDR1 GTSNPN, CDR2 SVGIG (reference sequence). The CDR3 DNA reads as TGTGCCTGGAGTGACCCCGGACAGGGTGACACTGAAGCTTTCTTT. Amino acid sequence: CAWSDPGQGDTEAFF.

In DNA, the CDR3 is TGTGCCAGCAGCCTAGACAGGGGGCTTGACTATGGCTACACCTTC. It codes for CASSLDRGLDYGYTF. The J gene is TRBJ1-2, the V gene TRBV27, with 10 bases identical to TRBD1. Germline assignment: CDR1 MNHEY and CDR2 SMNVEV (reference sequence). The CDR3 spans 15 residues. The V gene end was trimmed by 6 bases and the J gene end by 3 bases; junction bases not matched to a gene: 7.

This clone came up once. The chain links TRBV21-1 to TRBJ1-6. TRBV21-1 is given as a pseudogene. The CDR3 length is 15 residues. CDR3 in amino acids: CASSKSGSYNSPLHF. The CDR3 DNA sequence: TGTGCCAGCAGCAAAAGCGGCTCCTATAATTCACCCCTCCACTTT.

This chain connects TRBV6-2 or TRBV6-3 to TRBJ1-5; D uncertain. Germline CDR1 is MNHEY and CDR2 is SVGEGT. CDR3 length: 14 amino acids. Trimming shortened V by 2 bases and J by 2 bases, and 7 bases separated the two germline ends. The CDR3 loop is CASSYVAGNQPQHF. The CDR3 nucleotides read TGTGCCAGCAGTTACGTGGCGGGCAATCAGCCCCAGCATTTT.

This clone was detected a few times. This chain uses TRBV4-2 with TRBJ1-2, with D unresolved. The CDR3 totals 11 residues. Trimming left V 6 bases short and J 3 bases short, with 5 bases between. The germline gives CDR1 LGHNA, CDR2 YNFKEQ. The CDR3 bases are TGTGCCAGCAGGAGAGACTATGGCTACACCTTC. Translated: CASRRDYGYTF.

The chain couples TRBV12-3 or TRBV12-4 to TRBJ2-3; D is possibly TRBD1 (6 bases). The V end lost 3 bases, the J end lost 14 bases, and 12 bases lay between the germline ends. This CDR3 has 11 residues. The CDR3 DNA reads TGTGCCAGCAGTTTGGGAACAGGGAGGTATTTT. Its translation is CASSLGTGRYF.

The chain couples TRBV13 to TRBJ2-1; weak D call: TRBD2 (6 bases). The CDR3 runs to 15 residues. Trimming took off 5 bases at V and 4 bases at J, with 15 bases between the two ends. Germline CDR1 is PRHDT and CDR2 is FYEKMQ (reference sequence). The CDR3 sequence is CASSPRDGSYNEQFF. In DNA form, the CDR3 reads TGTGCCAGCAGCCCGCGGGACGGAAGTTACAATGAGCAGTTCTTC.

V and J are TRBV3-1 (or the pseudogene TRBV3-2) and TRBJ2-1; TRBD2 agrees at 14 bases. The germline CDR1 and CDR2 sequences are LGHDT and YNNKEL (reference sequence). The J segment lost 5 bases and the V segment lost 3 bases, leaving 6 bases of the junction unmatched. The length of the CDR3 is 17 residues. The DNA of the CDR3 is TGTGCCAGCAGCCAGGGCAGACTAGCGGGGGGGGACAATGAGCAGTTCTTC. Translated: CASSQGRLAGGDNEQFF.

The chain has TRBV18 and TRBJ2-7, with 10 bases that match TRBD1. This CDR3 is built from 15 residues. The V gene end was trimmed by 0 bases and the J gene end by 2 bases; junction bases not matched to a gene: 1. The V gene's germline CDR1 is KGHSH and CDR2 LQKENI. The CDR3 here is CASSPPGQGPYEQYF. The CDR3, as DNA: TGTGCCAGCTCACCACCGGGACAGGGGCCCTACGAGCAGTACTTC.

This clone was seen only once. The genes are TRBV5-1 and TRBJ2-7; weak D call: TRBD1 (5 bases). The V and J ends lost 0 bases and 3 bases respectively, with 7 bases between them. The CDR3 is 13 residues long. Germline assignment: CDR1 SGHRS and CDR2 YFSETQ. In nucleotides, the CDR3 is TGCGCCAGCAGCTTGGCTAGGGGCTACGAGCAGTACTTC. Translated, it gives CASSLARGYEQYF. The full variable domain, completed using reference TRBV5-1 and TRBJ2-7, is KAGVTQTPRYLIKTRGQQVTLSCSPISGHRSVSWYQQTPGQGLQFLFEYFSETQRNKGNFPGRFSGRQFSNSRSEMNVSTLELGDSALYLCASSLARGYEQYFGPGTRLTVT.